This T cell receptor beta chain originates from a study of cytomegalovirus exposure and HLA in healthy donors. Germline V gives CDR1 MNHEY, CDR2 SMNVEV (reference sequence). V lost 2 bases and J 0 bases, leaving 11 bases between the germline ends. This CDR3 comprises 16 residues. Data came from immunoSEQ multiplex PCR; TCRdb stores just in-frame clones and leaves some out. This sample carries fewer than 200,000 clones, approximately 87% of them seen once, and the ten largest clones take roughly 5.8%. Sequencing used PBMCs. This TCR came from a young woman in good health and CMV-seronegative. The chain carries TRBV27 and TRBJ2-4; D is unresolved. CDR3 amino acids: CASSLTIQLAKNIQYF. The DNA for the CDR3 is TGTGCCAGCAGTTTAACGATACAGCTAGCCAAAAACATTCAGTACTTC.